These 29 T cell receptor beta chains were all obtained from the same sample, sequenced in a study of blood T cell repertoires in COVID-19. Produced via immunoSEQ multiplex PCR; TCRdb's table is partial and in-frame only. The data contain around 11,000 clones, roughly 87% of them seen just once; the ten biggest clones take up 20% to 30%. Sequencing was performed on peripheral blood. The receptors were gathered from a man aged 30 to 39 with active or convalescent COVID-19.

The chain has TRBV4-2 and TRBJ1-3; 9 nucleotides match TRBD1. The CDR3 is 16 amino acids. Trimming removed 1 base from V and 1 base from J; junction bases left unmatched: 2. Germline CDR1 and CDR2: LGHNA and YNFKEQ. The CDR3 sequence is CASSQADRGSGNTIYF. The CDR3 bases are TGTGCCAGCAGCCAAGCTGACAGGGGGTCTGGAAACACCATATATTTT.

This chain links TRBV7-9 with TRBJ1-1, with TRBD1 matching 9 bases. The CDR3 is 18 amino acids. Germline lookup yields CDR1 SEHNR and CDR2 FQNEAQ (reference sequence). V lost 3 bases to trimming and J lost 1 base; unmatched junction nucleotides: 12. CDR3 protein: CASSFPLKGQGPNTEAFF. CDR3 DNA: TGTGCCAGCAGCTTCCCTCTTAAGGGACAGGGCCCGAACACTGAAGCTTTCTTT.

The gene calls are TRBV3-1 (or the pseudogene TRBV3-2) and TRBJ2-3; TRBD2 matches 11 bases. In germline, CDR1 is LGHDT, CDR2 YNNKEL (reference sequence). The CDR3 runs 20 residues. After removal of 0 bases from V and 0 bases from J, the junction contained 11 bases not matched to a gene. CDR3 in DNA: TGTGCCAGCAGCCAAGAAGGGGGTCAGGGACTAGCGGTCAGCACAGATACGCAGTATTTT. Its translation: CASSQEGGQGLAVSTDTQYF.

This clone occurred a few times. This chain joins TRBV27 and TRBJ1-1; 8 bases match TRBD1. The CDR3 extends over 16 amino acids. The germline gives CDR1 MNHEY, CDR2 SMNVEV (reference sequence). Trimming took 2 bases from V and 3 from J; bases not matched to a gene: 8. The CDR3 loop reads CASSLAGGVSDTEAFF. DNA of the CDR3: TGTGCCAGCAGTTTAGCAGGGGGCGTGTCGGACACTGAAGCTTTCTTT.

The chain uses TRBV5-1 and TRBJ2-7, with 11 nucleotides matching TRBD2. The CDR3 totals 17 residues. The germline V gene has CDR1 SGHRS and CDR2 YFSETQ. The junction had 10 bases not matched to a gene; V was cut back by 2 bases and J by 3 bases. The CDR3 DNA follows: TGCGCCAGCAGCTTAGGACTAGCGGGTTCCCAGATCTACGAGCAGTACTTC. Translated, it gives CASSLGLAGSQIYEQYF. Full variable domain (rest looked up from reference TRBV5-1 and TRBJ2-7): KAGVTQTPRYLIKTRGQQVTLSCSPISGHRSVSWYQQTPGQGLQFLFEYFSETQRNKGNFPGRFSGRQFSNSRSEMNVSTLELGDSALYLCASSLGLAGSQIYEQYFGPGTRLTVT.

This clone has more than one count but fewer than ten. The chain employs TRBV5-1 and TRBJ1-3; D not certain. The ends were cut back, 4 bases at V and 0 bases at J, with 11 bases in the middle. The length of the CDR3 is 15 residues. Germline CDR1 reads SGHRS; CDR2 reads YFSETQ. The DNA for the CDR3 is TGCGCCAGCAGCCTAGTAGGTGACTCTGGAAACACCATATATTTT. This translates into CASSLVGDSGNTIYF.

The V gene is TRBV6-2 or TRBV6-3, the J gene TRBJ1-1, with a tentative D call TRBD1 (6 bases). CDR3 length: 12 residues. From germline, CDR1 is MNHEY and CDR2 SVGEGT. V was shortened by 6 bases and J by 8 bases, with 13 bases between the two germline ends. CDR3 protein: CASSPSGEEAFF. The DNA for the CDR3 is TGTGCCAGCAGCCCGTCAGGGGAGGAAGCTTTCTTT.

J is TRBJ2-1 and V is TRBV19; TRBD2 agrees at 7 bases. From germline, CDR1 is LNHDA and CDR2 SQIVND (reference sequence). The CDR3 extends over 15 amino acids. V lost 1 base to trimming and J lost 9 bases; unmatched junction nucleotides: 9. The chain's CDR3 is CASSIAGRGEPEQFF. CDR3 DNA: TGTGCCAGTAGTATAGCGGGTCGGGGGGAACCTGAGCAGTTCTTC.

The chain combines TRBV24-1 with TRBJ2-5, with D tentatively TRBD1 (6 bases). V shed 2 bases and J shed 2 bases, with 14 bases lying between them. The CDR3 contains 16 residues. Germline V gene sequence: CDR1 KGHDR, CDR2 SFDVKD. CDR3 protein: CATSDSADRIQETQYF. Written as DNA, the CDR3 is TGTGCCACCAGTGATTCAGCCGACAGGATTCAAGAGACCCAGTACTTC.

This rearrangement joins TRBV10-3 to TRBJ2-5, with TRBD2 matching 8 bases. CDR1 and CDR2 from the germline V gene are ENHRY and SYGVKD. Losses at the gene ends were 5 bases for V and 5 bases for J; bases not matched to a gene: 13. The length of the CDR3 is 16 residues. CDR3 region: CAISSEPGLGRETQYF. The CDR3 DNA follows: TGTGCCATCAGTTCTGAACCGGGACTAGGGCGGGAGACCCAGTACTTC.

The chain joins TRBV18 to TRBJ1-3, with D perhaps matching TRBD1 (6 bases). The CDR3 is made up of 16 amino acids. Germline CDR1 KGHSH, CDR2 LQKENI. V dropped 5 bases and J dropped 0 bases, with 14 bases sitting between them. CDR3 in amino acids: CASSSGQIRSGNTIYF. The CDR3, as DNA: TGTGCCAGCTCAAGCGGACAGATACGCTCTGGAAACACCATATATTTT.

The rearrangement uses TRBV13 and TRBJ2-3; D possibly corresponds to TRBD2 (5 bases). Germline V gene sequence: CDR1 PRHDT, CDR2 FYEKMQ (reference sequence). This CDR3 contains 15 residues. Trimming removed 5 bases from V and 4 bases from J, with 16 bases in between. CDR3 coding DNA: TGTGCCAGCAGCACCGGACTCTCCGCCCCAGATACGCAGTATTTT. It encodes CASSTGLSAPDTQYF.

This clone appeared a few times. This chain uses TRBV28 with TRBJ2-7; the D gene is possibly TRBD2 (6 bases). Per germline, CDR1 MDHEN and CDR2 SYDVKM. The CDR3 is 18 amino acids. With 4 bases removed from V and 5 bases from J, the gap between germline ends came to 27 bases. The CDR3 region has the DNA TGTGCCAGCAGTTCCCTGGGGACCTGGGACTTCGTCAGCGACGAGCAGTACTTC. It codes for CASSSLGTWDFVSDEQYF.

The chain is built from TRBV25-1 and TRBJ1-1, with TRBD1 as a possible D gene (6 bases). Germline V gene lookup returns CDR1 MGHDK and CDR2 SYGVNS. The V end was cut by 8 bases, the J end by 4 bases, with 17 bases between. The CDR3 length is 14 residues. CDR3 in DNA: TGTGCCAGCGCAACAGGGTTCAAGGGCACTGAAGCTTTCTTT. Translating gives CASATGFKGTEAFF.

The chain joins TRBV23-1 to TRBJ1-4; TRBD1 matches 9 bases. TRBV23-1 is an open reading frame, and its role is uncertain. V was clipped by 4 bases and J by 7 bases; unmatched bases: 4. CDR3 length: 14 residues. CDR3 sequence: CASSLGQGGEKLFF. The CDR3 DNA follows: TGCGCCAGCAGTCTGGGACAGGGAGGTGAAAAACTGTTTTTT.

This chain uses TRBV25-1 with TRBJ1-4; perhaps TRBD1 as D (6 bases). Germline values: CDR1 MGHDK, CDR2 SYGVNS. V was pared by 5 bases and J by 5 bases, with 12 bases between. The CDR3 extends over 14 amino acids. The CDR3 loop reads CASSTGTGNEKLFF. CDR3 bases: TGTGCCAGCAGTACAGGGACGGGGAATGAAAAACTGTTTTTT.

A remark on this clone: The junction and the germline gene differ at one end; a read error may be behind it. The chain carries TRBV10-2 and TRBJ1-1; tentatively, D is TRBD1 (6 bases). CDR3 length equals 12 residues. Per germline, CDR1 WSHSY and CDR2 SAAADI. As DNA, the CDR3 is TGCGCCAGCGGTGAGGGGGGGACTGAAGCTTTCTTT. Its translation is CASGEGGTEAFF.

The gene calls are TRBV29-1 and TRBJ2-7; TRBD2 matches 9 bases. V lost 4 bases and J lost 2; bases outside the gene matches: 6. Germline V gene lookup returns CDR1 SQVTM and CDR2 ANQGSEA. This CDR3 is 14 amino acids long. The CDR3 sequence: CSVGYSGGAYEQYF. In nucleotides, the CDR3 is TGCAGCGTTGGCTATAGCGGGGGAGCCTACGAGCAGTACTTC.

CDR3 in amino acids: CAWDGTGGVNAEAFF. The CDR3 coding sequence is TGTGCCTGGGACGGGACAGGGGGCGTAAATGCTGAAGCTTTCTTT. The chain carries TRBV30 and TRBJ1-1; 12 nucleotides line up with TRBD1. The trim removed 5 bases at V and 6 bases at J, leaving 10 bases unmatched. This CDR3 is built from 15 residues. Germline lookup yields CDR1 GTSNPN and CDR2 SVGIG (reference sequence).

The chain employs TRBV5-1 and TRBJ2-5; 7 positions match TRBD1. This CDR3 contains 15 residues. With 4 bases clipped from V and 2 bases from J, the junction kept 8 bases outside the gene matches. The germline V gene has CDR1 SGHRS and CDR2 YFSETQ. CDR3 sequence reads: CASSPWGQSQETQYF. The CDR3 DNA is TGCGCCAGCAGCCCGTGGGGACAGTCACAAGAGACCCAGTACTTC.

CDR3 nucleotide sequence: TGCGCCAGCAGCCAAGGACAATACTACGAGCAGTACTTC. Protein sequence: CASSQGQYYEQYF. The chain joins TRBV4-1 to TRBJ2-7; D call uncertain. V was trimmed by 1 base and J by 3 bases, leaving 7 bases between them. The germline gives CDR1 MGHRA, CDR2 YSYEKL. The CDR3 is made up of 13 amino acids.

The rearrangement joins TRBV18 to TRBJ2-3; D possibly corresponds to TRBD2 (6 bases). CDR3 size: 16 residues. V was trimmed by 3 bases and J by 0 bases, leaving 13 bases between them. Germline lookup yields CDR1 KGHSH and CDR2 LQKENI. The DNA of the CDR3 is TGTGCCAGCTCACCTACCGACCTAGCGAGCACAGATACGCAGTATTTT. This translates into CASSPTDLASTDTQYF.

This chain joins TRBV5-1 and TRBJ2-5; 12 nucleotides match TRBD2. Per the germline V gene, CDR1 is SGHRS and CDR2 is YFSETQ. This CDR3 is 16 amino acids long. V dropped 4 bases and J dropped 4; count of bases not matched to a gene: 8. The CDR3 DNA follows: TGCGCCAGCAGCCCAAGACTAGCGGGGGCGGGAGAGACCCAGTACTTC. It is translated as CASSPRLAGAGETQYF. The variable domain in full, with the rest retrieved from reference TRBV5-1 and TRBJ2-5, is KAGVTQTPRYLIKTRGQQVTLSCSPISGHRSVSWYQQTPGQGLQFLFEYFSETQRNKGNFPGRFSGRQFSNSRSEMNVSTLELGDSALYLCASSPRLAGAGETQYFGPGTRLLVL.

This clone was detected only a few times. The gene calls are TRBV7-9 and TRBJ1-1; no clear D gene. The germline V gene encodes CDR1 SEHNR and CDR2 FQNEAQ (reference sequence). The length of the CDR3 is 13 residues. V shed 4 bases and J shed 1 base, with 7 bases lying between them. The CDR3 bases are TGTGCCAGCAGCTCTCAACAGAACACTGAAGCTTTCTTT. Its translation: CASSSQQNTEAFF.

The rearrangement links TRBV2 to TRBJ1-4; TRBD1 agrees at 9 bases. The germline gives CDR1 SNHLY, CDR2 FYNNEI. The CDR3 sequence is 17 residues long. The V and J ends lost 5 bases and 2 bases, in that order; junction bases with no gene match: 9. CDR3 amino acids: CASSLQGADPTNEKLFF. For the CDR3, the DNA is TGTGCCAGCAGTCTACAGGGGGCGGACCCCACTAATGAAAAACTGTTTTTT.

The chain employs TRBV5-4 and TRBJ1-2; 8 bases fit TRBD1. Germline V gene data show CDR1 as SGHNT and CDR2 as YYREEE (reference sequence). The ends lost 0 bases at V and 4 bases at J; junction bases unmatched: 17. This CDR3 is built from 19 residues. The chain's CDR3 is CASSLGTQTGVSLGYGYTF. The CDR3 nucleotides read TGTGCCAGCAGCTTGGGCACGCAGACAGGGGTCTCTCTCGGCTATGGCTACACCTTC.

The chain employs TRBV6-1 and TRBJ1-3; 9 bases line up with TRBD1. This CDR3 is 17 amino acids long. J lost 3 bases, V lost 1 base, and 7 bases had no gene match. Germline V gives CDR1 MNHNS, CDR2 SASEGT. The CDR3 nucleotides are TGTGCCAGCAGTGAAGTACCGGGACAGGGTGGTGGAAACACCATATATTTT. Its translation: CASSEVPGQGGGNTIYF.

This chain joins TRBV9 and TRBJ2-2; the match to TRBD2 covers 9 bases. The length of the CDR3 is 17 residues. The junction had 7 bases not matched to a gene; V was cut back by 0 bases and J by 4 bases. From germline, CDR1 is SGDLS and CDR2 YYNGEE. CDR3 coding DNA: TGTGCCAGCAGCGTAGGTGGTAGCGGGGGCGTCACCGGGGAGCTGTTTTTT. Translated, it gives CASSVGGSGGVTGELFF.

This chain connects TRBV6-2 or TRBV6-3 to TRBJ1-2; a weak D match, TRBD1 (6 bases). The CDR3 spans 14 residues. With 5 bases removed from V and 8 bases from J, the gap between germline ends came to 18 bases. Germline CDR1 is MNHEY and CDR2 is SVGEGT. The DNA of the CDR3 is TGTGCCAGCAGTGAGACCGGGACACCTAGAGGCTACACCTTC. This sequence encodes CASSETGTPRGYTF.